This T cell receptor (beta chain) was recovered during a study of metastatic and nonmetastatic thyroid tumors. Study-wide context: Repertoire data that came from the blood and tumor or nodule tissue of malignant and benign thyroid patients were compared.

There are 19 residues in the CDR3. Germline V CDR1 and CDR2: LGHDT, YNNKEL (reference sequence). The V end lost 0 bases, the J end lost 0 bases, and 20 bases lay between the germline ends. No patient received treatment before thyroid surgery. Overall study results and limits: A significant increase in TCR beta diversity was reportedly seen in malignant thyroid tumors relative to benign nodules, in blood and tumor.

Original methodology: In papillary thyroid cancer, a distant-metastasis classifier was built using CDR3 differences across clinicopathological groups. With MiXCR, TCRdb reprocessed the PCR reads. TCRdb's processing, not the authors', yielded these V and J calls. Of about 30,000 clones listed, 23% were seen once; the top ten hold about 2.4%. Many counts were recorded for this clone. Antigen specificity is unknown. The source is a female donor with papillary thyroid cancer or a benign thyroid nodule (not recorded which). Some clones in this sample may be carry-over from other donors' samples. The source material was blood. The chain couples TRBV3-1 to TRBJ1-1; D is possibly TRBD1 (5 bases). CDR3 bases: TGTGCCAGCAGCCAAGATAATTACAGGTCCCAGGGTATGAACACTGAAGCTTTCTTT. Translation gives CASSQDNYRSQGMNTEAFF.